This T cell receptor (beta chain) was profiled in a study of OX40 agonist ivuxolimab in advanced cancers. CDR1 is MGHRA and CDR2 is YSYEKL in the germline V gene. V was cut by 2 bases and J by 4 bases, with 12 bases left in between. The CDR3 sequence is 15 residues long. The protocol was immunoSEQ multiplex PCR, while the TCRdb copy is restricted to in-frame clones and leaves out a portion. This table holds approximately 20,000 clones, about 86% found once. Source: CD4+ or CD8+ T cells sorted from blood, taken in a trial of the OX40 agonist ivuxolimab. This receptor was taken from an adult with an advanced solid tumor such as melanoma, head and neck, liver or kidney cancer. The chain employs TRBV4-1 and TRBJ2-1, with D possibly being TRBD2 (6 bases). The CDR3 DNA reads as TGCGCCAGCAGCCAACCTACTAGCCTGTACAATGAGCAGTTCTTC. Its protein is CASSQPTSLYNEQFF.